What follows describes a single TCR beta chain. This sample is part of a study of blood T cell repertoires in COVID-19. Study context: T cells, B-cell-depleted T cells, or PBMCs supplied cDNA or gDNA.

Trimming cost V 0 bases and J 2 bases, with 20 bases left between them. The CDR3 has 18 residues. Germline-derived CDR1 and CDR2 are SGHDT and YYEEEE. In the study's own analysis: Reference gene primers were amplified, and this amplification served to estimate nucleated cell counts. Only in-frame clones appear in the TCRdb table, and some are missing; sequencing was by immunoSEQ multiplex PCR. That table supplies the V and J calls and clone size; D and trimming were determined from the DNA. The sample consists of more than 85,000 clones, 80% to 90% of them appearing once. Sequenced sample: peripheral blood. This clonotype was sampled from a human donor with COVID-19, enrolled during active disease. The donor label of this sample is uncertain. This chain uses TRBV5-6 with TRBJ1-2; D might be TRBD1 (5 bases). The CDR3 region has the DNA TGTGCCAGCAGCTTGGAGAGCGGGAGAGGGCAGGGCAACTATGGCTACACCTTC. Protein product: CASSLESGRGQGNYGYTF.